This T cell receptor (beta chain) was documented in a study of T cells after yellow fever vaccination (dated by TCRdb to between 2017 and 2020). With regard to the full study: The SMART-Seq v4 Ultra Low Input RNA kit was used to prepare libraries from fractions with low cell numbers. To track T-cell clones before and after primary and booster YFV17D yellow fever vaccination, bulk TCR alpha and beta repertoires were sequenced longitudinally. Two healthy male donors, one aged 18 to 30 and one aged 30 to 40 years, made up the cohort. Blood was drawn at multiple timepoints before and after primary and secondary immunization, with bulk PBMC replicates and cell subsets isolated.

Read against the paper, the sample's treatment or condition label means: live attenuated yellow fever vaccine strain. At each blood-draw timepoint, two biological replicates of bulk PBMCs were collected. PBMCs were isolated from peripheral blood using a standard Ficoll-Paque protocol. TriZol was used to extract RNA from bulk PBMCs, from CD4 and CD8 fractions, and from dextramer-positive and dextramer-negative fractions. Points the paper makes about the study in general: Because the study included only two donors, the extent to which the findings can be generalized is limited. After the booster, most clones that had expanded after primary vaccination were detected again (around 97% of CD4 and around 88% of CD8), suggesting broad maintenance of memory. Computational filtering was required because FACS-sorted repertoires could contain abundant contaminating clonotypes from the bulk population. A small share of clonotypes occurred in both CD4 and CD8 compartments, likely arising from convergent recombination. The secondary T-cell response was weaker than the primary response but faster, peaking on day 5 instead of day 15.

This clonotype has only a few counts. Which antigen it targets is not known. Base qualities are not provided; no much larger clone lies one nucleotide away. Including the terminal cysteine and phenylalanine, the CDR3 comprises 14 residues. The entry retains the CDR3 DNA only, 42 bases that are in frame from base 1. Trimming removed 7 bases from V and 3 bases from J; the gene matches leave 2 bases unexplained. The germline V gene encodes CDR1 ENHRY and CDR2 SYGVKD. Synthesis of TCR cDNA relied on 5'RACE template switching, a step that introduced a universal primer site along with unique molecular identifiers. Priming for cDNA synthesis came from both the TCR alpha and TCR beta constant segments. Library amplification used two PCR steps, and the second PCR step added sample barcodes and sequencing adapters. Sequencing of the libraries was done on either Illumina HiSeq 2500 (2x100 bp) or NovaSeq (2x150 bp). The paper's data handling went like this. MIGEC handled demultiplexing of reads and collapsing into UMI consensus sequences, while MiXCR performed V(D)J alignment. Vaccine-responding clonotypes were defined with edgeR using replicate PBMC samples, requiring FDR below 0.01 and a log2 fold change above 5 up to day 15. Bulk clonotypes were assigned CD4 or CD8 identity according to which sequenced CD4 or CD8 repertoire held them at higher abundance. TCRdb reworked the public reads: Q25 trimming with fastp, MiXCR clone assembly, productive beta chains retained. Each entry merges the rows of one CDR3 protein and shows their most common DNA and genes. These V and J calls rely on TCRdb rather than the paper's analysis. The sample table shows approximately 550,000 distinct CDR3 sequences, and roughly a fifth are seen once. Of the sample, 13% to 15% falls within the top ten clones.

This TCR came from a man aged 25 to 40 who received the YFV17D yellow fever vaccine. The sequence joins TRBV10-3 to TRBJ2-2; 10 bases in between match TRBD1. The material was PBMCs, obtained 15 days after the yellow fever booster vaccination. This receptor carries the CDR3 CAIKGQGDTGELFF. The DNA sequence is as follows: TGTGCCATCAAAGGACAGGGGGACACCGGGGAGCTGTTTTTT.